One sample yielded the 5 T cell receptor beta chains listed below, sequenced in a study of cytomegalovirus exposure and HLA in healthy donors. Generated by immunoSEQ multiplex PCR, the TCRdb table keeps only in-frame clones and is missing some. This sample has under 100,000 clones, with 84% found just once. The sequenced sample consisted of PBMCs. The receptors come from a woman aged 18-29 years in good health and CMV-seropositive.

The genes are TRBV6-5 and TRBJ2-2; D unresolved. This CDR3 contains 14 residues. Trimming pared 0 bases from V and 4 bases from J, leaving 6 bases between. Per germline, CDR1 MNHEY and CDR2 SVGAGI. CDR3 amino acids: CASSYSAPTGELFF. CDR3 nucleotides: TGTGCCAGCAGTTACTCGGCCCCCACCGGGGAGCTGTTTTTT.

CDR3 in amino acids: CASSSAGGGEDEQYF. DNA of the CDR3: TGTGCCAGCAGCTCCGCGGGAGGGGGGGAGGACGAGCAGTACTTC. This chain joins TRBV28 and TRBJ2-7, with 9 bases aligning to TRBD2. Germline V gives CDR1 MDHEN, CDR2 SYDVKM. J gave up 5 bases and V 6 bases, and 11 bases lay outside the gene matches. The CDR3 is made up of 15 amino acids.

The V gene is TRBV7-7, the J gene TRBJ1-5; 8 nucleotides align to TRBD1. The CDR3 totals 19 residues. The V gene end was trimmed by 3 bases and the J gene end by 5 bases; junction bases not matched to a gene: 18. Germline V gene sequence: CDR1 SSHAT, CDR2 FNYEAQ (reference sequence). The CDR3 DNA follows: TGTGCCAGCAGCTTGTTTCTAGGGCAGGGGGCGCGTGGTTATCAGCCCCAGCATTTT. This sequence encodes CASSLFLGQGARGYQPQHF.

Notes on this clone: Relative to the germline gene, one junction end is altered; a read error may explain this. This rearrangement joins TRBV5-6 to TRBJ2-7, with D perhaps matching TRBD2 (6 bases). Germline V gene sequence: CDR1 SGHDT, CDR2 YYEEEE. This CDR3 contains 14 residues. The CDR3 sequence: CASSFRGVSHEQYF. The CDR3 coding sequence is TGTGCCAGCAGCTTTCGCGGGGTCTCCCACGAGCAGTACTTC.

The gene calls are TRBV9 and TRBJ1-2; TRBD1 matches 7 bases. CDR3 length: 13 amino acids. The germline V gene encodes CDR1 SGDLS and CDR2 YYNGEE. Trimming removed 5 bases from V and 8 bases from J; junction bases left unmatched: 9. CDR3: CASSGQDSMGYTF. Here the CDR3 DNA reads TGTGCCAGCAGTGGACAGGATTCGATGGGCTACACCTTC.